This entry is about one TCR beta chain. This clonotype appeared a single time. Its antigen is not yet known. No clone much larger than this one lies a single base away; base qualities are absent. One read alone is a weak basis. RNA was extracted using the RNeasy kit, and roughly 0.5 to 1 ug of the RNA was reverse transcribed with random hexamers. The immunoSEQ multiplex PCR assay, covering 54 Vbeta and 13 Jbeta segments, was used to amplify TCR beta CDR3 regions. To correct PCR amplification bias, a synthetic template baseline was used for both primer optimization and computational correction. As for the original processing: Reads were assigned to V, D and J genes according to IMGT and analyzed in immunoSEQ Analyzer, with only productive sequences retained. To calculate clonality, Shannon entropy was normalized by log2 of the number of productive unique sequences and then subtracted from one. For each patient and control, public and private clones were evaluated among the 100 most prevalent clones. Clones were defined as Susac-specific when absent from the healthy and MS cohorts, from 1,000 to 1,100 published viral clones and from other ImmuneACCESS disease sequences. The public reads were run again by TCRdb, first through fastp at Q25 and then through MiXCR, and only productive beta chains were kept. Each CDR3 protein gets just one entry, which takes the most common genes and DNA from the rows behind it. The V and J calls come from TCRdb's annotation, not from the publication. This sample has 200,000 to 250,000 distinct CDR3 sequences in its table, and about 95% of those were observed once. 0.082% of the sample belongs to the ten largest clones.

The germline V gene supplies CDR1 KGHDR and CDR2 SFDVKD. V and J are truncated by 4 bases and 8 bases respectively, leaving an intervening sequence of 12 bases. The cysteine opens and the phenylalanine closes a CDR3 of 13 amino acids. The only DNA kept is the CDR3, 39 bases in frame from the first base. This entry belongs to a study of CD8 T cells in Susac syndrome (dated by TCRdb to the late 2010s). With respect to the entire study: Repertoire sequencing was used to test whether CD8+ T cell activation and differentiation in Susac syndrome was antigen driven. Study-level results and caveats: The number of individuals in the TCR sequencing and HLA analysis was acknowledged as relatively small.

Peripheral blood CD8+ and CD4+ T cells from healthy donors, Susac syndrome patients and multiple sclerosis patients were profiled by high-throughput TCR beta sequencing. Multiple sclerosis controls were treatment-naive patients with stable or active relapsing-remitting disease fulfilling revised McDonald criteria. CD8+ TEMRA cells were enriched by FACS, while bulk CD8+ and CD4+ T cells were purified by magnetic negative isolation. Blood was collected in EDTA tubes and processed within 24 hours, with PBMCs isolated through density gradient centrifugation. PBMCs destined for TCR sequencing were cryopreserved in liquid nitrogen and later thawed in a 37 °C water bath. Purity of sorted or isolated CD4+, CD8+ and CD8+ TEMRA cells was at least 90%.

Material for sequencing was CD4+ T cells from PBMCs. This chain is built from TRBV24-1 and TRBJ2-3, with the D gene uncertain. The sequence derives from a human donor with multiple sclerosis. The CDR3 region: CATSDPPLGTQYF. DNA sequence: TGTGCCACCAGTGACCCTCCCCTGGGTACGCAGTATTTT.